A selection of T cell receptor beta chains follows, all from one sample in a study of cytomegalovirus exposure and HLA in healthy donors. Data came from immunoSEQ multiplex PCR; TCRdb stores just in-frame clones and leaves some out. The table includes approximately 130,000 clones, over 70% detected once. Input material: PBMCs. These receptors were collected from a woman aged 35 to 49 in good health and CMV-seronegative. The conserved cysteine and the conserved F or W are not part of the CDR3 here. Fields, in order: J gene, V gene, CDR3 protein.

J gene: TRBJ1-1
V gene: TRBV18
CDR3 protein: ASSGTGLNTEAF

J gene: TRBJ1-4
V gene: TRBV2
CDR3 protein: ASSVLGRNEKLF

J gene: TRBJ2-1
V gene: TRBV4-1
CDR3 protein: ASRHEIAGAPYNEQF

J gene: TRBJ2-7
V gene: TRBV5-6
CDR3 protein: ASSLPLASEQY

J gene: TRBJ1-1
V gene: TRBV4-2
CDR3 protein: ASSQDRDTGGKRKTEAF

J gene: -
V gene: TRBV6-6
CDR3 protein: AGARSYEQY

J gene: TRBJ1-1
V gene: TRBV6-1
CDR3 protein: ASSEEAGANTEAF

J gene: TRBJ2-1
V gene: TRBV19
CDR3 protein: ASSIGQGEPNGQF

J gene: TRBJ2-7
V gene: TRBV25-1
CDR3 protein: ASSEGDFSLYEQY

J gene: TRBJ1-5
V gene: TRBV21-1
CDR3 protein: ASSKGRQGGQPQH

J gene: TRBJ2-3
V gene: TRBV5-8
CDR3 protein: ASSPPSGADTQY

J gene: TRBJ1-6
V gene: TRBV11-2
CDR3 protein: ASSLVTDYNSPLH

J gene: TRBJ1-1
V gene: TRBV28
CDR3 protein: ASSPPARKAF

J gene: TRBJ2-1
V gene: TRBV5-1
CDR3 protein: ASSSNGQGRNEQF

J gene: TRBJ1-1
V gene: TRBV29-1
CDR3 protein: SVPAGHAEGRAF

J gene: TRBJ2-7
V gene: TRBV28
CDR3 protein: ASSSGQSSYEQY

J gene: TRBJ2-3
V gene: TRBV20-1
CDR3 protein: SAPSTDTQY

J gene: TRBJ2-4
V gene: TRBV2
CDR3 protein: ASSRQPDGVQY

J gene: TRBJ2-1
V gene: TRBV28
CDR3 protein: ASSLGTSFDEQF

J gene: TRBJ2-2
V gene: TRBV5-1
CDR3 protein: ASSSTSGNTGELF

J gene: TRBJ2-5
V gene: TRBV25-1
CDR3 protein: ASSEPLRGPEGETQY

J gene: TRBJ2-7
V gene: TRBV5-1
CDR3 protein: ASSLEGNSGNRQY

J gene: -
V gene: TRBV11-2
CDR3 protein: ASSFQYEQY

J gene: TRBJ2-7
V gene: TRBV5-6
CDR3 protein: ASPSGSEQY

J gene: TRBJ2-7
V gene: TRBV5-1
CDR3 protein: ASSPGGQGHEQY

J gene: TRBJ2-7
V gene: TRBV4-2
CDR3 protein: ASSQQQGLAVYEQY

J gene: TRBJ2-6
V gene: TRBV2
CDR3 protein: ASSADSGANVLT

J gene: TRBJ1-6
V gene: TRBV6-5
CDR3 protein: ASSLGTGVNSPLH